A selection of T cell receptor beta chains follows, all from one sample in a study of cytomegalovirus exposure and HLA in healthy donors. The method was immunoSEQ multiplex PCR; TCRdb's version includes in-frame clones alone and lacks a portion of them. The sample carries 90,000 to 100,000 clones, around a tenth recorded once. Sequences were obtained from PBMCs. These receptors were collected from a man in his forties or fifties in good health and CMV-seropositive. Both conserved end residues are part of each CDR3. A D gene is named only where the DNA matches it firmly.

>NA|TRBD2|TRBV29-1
CSVGAPRGSSGSYSYEQYF
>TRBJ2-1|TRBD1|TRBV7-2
CASSTWTGNEQFF
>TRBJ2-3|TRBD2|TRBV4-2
CASSRGLAGGTDTQYF
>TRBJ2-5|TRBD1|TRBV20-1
CSGQGATQYF
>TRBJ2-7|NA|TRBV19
CASSIRVAYEQYF
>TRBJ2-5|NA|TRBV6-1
CAALTGETQYF
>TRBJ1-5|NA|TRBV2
CASVREGNQPQHF
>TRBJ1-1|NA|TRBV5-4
CASSQNTEAFF
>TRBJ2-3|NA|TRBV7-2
CASSSTQGRGDTQYF
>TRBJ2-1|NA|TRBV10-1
CASSTGNSYNEQFF
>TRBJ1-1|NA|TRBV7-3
CASSPQGNTEAFF
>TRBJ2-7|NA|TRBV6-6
CASSYTDLYEQYF
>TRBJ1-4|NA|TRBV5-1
CASSWEGGNEKLFF
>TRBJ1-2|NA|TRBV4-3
CASSQDRRSYGYTF
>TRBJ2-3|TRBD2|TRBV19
CASSPGLAVSTDTQYF
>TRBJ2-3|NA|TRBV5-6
CASSFSDTDTQYF
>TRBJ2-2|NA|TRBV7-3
CASSLFQNTGELFF
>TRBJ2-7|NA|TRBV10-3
CAISESKKLGTYEQYF
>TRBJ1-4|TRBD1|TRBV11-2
CASSFRQGPTNEKLFF
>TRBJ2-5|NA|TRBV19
CASSQVGEEAVLFQETQYF
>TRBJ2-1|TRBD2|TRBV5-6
CASRFGLATYNEQFF
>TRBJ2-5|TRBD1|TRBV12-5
CASGLALTTGGTETQYF
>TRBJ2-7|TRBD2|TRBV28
CASSLGRDGSSYEQYF
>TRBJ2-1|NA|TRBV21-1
CASVTSGRGDHNEQFF
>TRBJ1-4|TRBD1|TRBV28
CATHRGLGEKLFF
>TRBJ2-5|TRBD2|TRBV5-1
CASAGTSVQETQYF
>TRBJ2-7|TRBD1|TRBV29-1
CSVSGQGDYEQYF